The following is a T cell receptor (beta chain) sequence with its context. The sample belongs to a study of blood T cell repertoires in COVID-19. Study details: Acute and convalescent COVID-19 specimens originated in the United States, Italy and Spain.

As originally analysed: Reference gene primer amplification gave nucleated cell count estimates. Data came from immunoSEQ multiplex PCR; TCRdb stores just in-frame clones and leaves some out. Clone size and V and J calls were adopted from that table, with D and trimming inferred from the DNA. The table shows around 140,000 clones, with approximately 90% occurring only once. V was shortened by 5 bases and J by 4 bases, with 9 bases between the two germline ends. The CDR3 consists of 13 residues. CDR1 is SGHKS, CDR2 YYEKEE, per germline (reference sequence). The sequenced sample was peripheral blood. The receptor was derived from a man aged 65-85 years with active COVID-19. The chain joins TRBV5-5 to TRBJ2-2, with a tentative D call TRBD2 (5 bases). The CDR3 is CASREVSTGELFF. Written as DNA, the CDR3 is TGTGCCAGCAGGGAGGTCAGCACCGGGGAGCTGTTTTTT.